Shown below are 14 T cell receptor beta chains from a single sample sequenced in a study of blood T cell repertoires in COVID-19. Sequencing was performed with immunoSEQ multiplex PCR; in TCRdb, only in-frame clones are kept and a portion is missing. Of 110,000 or so clones listed, over 75% are singletons. Material: peripheral blood. These receptors all stem from a woman aged 45-59 years with acute or convalescent COVID-19.

This clone has a single count. The chain links TRBV5-1 to TRBJ1-2, with 8 bases aligning to TRBD1. This CDR3 has 15 residues. Germline values: CDR1 SGHRS, CDR2 YFSETQ. Trimming cost V 4 bases and J 3 bases; bases outside gene matches: 8. DNA of the CDR3: TGCGCCAGCAGCCTCCAGGGGGCTAGCGACTATGGCTACACCTTC. It yields the protein CASSLQGASDYGYTF.

V usage is TRBV29-1 and J usage is TRBJ2-7, with 7 bases lining up with TRBD1. The germline V gene encodes CDR1 SQVTM and CDR2 ANQGSEA. This CDR3 contains 14 residues. V shed 5 bases, J shed 0 bases, and the junction held 7 bases outside the gene matches. DNA of the CDR3: TGCAGCGTTTTTCAACGGGACAGCTCCTACGAGCAGTACTTC. It codes for CSVFQRDSSYEQYF.

This clone is a singleton in its sample. The rearrangement links TRBV6-8 to TRBJ1-1; D is perhaps TRBD1 (6 bases). Trimming removed 7 bases at V and 4 bases at J, with 25 bases between. Per germline, CDR1 MNHGY and CDR2 SAAAGT. This CDR3 comprises 17 residues. The CDR3 nucleotides are TGTGCCAGCACTTTGATGGGGGCAGGCCACTTTGGCACTGAAGCTTTCTTT. Residues: CASTLMGAGHFGTEAFF.

The V and J genes are TRBV10-2 and TRBJ1-5, with D hard to call. The germline V and J ends were trimmed by 0 bases and 7 bases, with 10 bases remaining between them. This CDR3 has 14 amino acids. Per the germline V gene, CDR1 is WSHSY and CDR2 is SAAADI. The CDR3 DNA reads as TGCGCCAGCAGTGAGTCTAACAGAGTACAGCCCCAGCATTTT. Translation gives CASSESNRVQPQHF.

This chain connects TRBV28 to TRBJ2-1; 11 bases are shared with TRBD1. The germline V gene has CDR1 MDHEN and CDR2 SYDVKM. The V segment lost 3 bases and the J segment 3 bases; nucleotides outside the gene matches: 7. The CDR3 has 17 residues. The CDR3 DNA follows: TGTGCCAGCAGTTTGTTTTCCGGGACAGGGGGCTACAATGAGCAGTTCTTC. This translates into CASSLFSGTGGYNEQFF.

The chain carries TRBV24-1 and TRBJ2-6; D unresolved. CDR1 KGHDR and CDR2 SFDVKD come from the germline V gene. CDR3 size: 16 residues. Trimming pared 6 bases from V and 0 bases from J, leaving 11 bases between. The CDR3 nucleotides read TGTGCCACCAGTACTACATCGATCTCTGGGGCCAACGTCCTGACTTTC. This gives the protein CATSTTSISGANVLTF.

The chain carries TRBV6-5 and TRBJ1-5; perhaps TRBD1 as D (6 bases). V lost 7 bases to trimming and J lost 5 bases, with 18 bases between them. From germline, CDR1 is MNHEY and CDR2 SVGAGI. This CDR3 spans 15 amino acids. For the CDR3, the DNA is TGTGCCAGCACCCACAGGGATAGAGAATATCAGCCCCAGCATTTT. It yields the protein CASTHRDREYQPQHF.

The chain employs TRBV3-1 (or the pseudogene TRBV3-2) and TRBJ1-2, with D perhaps TRBD1 (6 bases). The V end lost 4 bases, the J end lost 2 bases, and 8 bases lay between the germline ends. The CDR3 sequence is 13 residues long. The germline CDR1 and CDR2 sequences are LGHDT and YNNKEL (reference sequence). DNA for the CDR3: TGTGCCAGCAGCCGGGGGCGCAACTATGGCTACACCTTC. As protein: CASSRGRNYGYTF.

The chain carries TRBV19 and TRBJ1-4; D is unclear. V dropped 9 bases and J dropped 0 bases, with 20 bases sitting between them. The CDR3 has 17 amino acids. Per germline, CDR1 LNHDA and CDR2 SQIVND (reference sequence). The CDR3: CASRRILYSTTNEKLFF. The CDR3 DNA is TGTGCCAGCCGGAGGATATTGTATTCGACAACTAATGAAAAACTGTTTTTT.

This rearrangement joins TRBV9 to TRBJ1-1; possible D gene TRBD1, 6 bases. This CDR3 contains 14 residues. Germline CDR1 and CDR2: SGDLS and YYNGEE. V gave up 4 bases and J gave up 1 base, with 11 bases separating them. CDR3 DNA: TGTGCCAGCAGCTTAGGGACACAGAACACTGAAGCTTTCTTT. Translated: CASSLGTQNTEAFF.

The J gene is TRBJ1-2, the V gene TRBV9; TRBD1 matches 8 bases. This CDR3 is 15 amino acids long. Per germline, CDR1 SGDLS and CDR2 YYNGEE. The V gene end was trimmed by 0 bases and the J gene end by 5 bases; junction bases not matched to a gene: 6. The CDR3 region has the DNA TGTGCCAGCAGCGTAGCTGGGGGGACAGGATATGGCTACACCTTC. Its translation is CASSVAGGTGYGYTF.

The chain recombines TRBV27 with TRBJ1-5; TRBD1 is a possible D gene (5 bases). V was pared by 6 bases and J by 5 bases, with 14 bases between. Germline V lookup: CDR1 MNHEY, CDR2 SMNVEV (reference sequence). The CDR3 runs 14 residues. CDR3 amino acids: CASSSRGRDQPQHF. The DNA for the CDR3 is TGTGCCAGCAGCTCTAGGGGAAGGGATCAGCCCCAGCATTTT.

This chain links TRBV5-1 with TRBJ2-3; D might be TRBD2 (5 bases). Germline CDR1 is SGHRS and CDR2 is YFSETQ. The CDR3 loop spans 13 amino acids. Trimming pared 4 bases from V and 6 bases from J, leaving 12 bases between. Here the CDR3 DNA reads TGCGCCAGCAGCCTTGGTCCGGGGGATACGCAGTATTTT. Protein product: CASSLGPGDTQYF.

This clone turned up a few times. J is TRBJ1-4 and V is TRBV10-1; the D is unclear. The germline V and J ends were trimmed by 5 bases and 4 bases, with 11 bases remaining between them. CDR1 and CDR2 (germline): WNHNN, SYGVQD (reference sequence). The CDR3 extends over 14 amino acids. The CDR3 DNA follows: TGCGCCAGCAGTCGGGGATCGTTTAATGAAAAACTGTTTTTT. It encodes CASSRGSFNEKLFF.